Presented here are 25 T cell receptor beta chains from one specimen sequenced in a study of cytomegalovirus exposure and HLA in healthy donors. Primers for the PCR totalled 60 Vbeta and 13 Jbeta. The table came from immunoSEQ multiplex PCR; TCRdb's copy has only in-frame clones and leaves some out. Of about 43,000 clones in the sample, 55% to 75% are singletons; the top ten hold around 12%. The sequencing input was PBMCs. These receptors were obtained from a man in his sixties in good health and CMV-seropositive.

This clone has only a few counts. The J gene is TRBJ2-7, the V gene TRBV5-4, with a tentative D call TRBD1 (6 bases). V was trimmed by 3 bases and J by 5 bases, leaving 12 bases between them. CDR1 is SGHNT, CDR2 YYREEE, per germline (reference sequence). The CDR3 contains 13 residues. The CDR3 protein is CASSSGQLDEQYF. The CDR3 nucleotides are TGTGCCAGCAGCTCCGGACAGCTTGACGAGCAGTACTTC.

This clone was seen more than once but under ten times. CDR3 DNA sequence: TGTGCCAGCAGCGCCCTCGGGACAGGGTCCTACGAGCAGTACTTC. This gives the protein CASSALGTGSYEQYF. The V gene is TRBV9, the J gene TRBJ2-5; 9 nucleotides match TRBD1. The J call may not be correct, given that the DNA end is closer to TRBJ2-7. Germline loops: CDR1 SGDLS, CDR2 YYNGEE. There are 15 residues in the CDR3.

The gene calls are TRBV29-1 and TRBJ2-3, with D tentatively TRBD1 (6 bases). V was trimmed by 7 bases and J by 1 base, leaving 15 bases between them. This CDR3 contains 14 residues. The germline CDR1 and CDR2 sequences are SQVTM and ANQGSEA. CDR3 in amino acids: CSGNTGYGTDTQYF. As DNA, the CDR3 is TGCAGCGGTAACACAGGGTACGGCACAGATACGCAGTATTTT.

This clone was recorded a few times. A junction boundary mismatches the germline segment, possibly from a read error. The CDR3 DNA follows: TGTGCCGGTAGACTAGCGGGAGTCATAGCCTACGAGCAGTACTTC. This gives the protein CAGRLAGVIAYEQYF. The chain links TRBV19 to TRBJ2-7; 12 bases align to TRBD2. CDR1 LNHDA and CDR2 SQIVND come from the germline V gene (reference sequence). This CDR3 spans 15 amino acids.

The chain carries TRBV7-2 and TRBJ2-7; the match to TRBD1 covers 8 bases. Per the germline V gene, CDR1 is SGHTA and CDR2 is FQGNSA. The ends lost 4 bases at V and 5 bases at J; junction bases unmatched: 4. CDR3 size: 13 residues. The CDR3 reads CASSSGQGHEQYF. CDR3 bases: TGTGCCAGCAGCTCCGGACAGGGCCACGAGCAGTACTTC. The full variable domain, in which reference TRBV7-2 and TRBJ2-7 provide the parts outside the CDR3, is GAGVSQSPSNKVTEKGKDVELRCDPISGHTALYWYRQSLGQGLEFLIYFQGNSAPDKSGLPSDRFSAERTGGSVSTLTIQRTQQEDSAVYLCASSSGQGHEQYFGPGTRLTVT.

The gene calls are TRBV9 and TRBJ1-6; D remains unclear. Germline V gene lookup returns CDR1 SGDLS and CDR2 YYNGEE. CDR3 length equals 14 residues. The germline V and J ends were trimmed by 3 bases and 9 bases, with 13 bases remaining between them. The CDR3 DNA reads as TGTGCCAGCAGCGACTCCCCCGGCGGTTCACCCCTCCACTTT. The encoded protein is CASSDSPGGSPLHF.

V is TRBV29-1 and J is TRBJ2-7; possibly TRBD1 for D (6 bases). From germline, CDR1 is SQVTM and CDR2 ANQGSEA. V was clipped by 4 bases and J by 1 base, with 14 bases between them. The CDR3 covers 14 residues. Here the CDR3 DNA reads TGCAGCGTTGGGGGGCAGGGGAAGTCCTACGAGCAGTACTTC. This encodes CSVGGQGKSYEQYF.

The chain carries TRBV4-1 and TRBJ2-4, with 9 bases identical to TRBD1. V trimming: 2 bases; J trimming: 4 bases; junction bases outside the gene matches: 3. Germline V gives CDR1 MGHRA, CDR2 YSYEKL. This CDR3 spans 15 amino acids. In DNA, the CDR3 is TGCGCCAGCAGCCAACCGGGGACAGGGAAAAACATTCAGTACTTC. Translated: CASSQPGTGKNIQYF.

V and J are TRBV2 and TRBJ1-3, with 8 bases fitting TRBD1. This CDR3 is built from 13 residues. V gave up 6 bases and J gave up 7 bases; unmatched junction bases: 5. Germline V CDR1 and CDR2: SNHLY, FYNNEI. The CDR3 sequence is CASSRTGSNTIYF. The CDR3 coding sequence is TGTGCCAGCAGCCGGACAGGGAGTAACACCATATATTTT.

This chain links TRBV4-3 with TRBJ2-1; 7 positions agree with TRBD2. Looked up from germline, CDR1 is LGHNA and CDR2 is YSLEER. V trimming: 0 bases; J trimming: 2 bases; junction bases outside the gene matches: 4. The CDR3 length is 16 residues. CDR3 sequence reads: CASSQDTSAPYNEQFF. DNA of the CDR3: TGCGCCAGCAGCCAAGACACTAGCGCACCCTACAATGAGCAGTTCTTC.

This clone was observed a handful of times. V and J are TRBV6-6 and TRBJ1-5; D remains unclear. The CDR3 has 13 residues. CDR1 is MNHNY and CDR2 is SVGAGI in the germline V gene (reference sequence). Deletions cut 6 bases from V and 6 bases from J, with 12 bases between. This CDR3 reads CASRNGNGQPQHF. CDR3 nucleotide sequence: TGTGCCAGCAGAAACGGGAACGGTCAGCCCCAGCATTTT.

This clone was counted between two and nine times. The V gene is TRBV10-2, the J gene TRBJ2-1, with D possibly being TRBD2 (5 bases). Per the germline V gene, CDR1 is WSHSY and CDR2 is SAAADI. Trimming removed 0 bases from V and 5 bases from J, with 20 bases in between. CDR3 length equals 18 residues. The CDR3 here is CASSESRGLVGVNNEQFF. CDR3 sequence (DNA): TGCGCCAGCAGTGAGTCGCGAGGGCTAGTGGGCGTCAACAATGAGCAGTTCTTC.

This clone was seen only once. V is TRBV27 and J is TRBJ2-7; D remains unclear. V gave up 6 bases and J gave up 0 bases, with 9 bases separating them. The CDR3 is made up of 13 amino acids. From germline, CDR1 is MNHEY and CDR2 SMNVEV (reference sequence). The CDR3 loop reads CASSERSSYEQYF. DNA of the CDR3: TGTGCCAGCAGCGAGCGCAGCTCCTACGAGCAGTACTTC.

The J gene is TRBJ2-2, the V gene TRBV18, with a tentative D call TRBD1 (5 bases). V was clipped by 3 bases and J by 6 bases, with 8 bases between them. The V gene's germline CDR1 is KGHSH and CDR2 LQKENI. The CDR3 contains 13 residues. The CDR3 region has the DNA TGTGCCAGCTCACCCGAAGGGGCCGGGGAGCTGTTTTTT. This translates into CASSPEGAGELFF.

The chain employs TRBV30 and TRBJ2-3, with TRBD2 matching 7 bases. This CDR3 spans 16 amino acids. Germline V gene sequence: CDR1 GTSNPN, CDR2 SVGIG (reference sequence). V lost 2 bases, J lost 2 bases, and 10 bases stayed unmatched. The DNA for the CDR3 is TGTGCCTGGAGTACCGAGGGGCGGGAGACCACAGATACGCAGTATTTT. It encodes CAWSTEGRETTDTQYF.

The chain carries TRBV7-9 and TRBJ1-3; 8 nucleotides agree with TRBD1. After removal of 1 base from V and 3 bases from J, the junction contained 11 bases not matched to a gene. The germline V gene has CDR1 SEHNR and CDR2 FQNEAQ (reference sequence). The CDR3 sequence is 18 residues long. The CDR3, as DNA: TGTGCCAGCAGCTTAGGCAACCGACAGGGGTGGTATGGAAACACCATATATTTT. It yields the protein CASSLGNRQGWYGNTIYF.

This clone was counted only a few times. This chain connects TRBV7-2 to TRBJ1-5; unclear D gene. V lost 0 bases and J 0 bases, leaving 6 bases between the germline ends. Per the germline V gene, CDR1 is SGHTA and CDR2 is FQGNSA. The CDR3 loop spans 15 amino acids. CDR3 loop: CASSLAPGSNQPQHF. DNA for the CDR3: TGTGCCAGCAGCTTAGCGCCAGGTAGCAATCAGCCCCAGCATTTT.

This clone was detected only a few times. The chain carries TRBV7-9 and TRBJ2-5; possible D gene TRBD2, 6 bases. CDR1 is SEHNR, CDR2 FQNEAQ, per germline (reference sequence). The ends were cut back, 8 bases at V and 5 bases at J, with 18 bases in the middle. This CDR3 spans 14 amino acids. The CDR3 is CASGQLTRWETQYF. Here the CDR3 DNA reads TGTGCCAGCGGCCAGCTGACTAGGTGGGAGACCCAGTACTTC. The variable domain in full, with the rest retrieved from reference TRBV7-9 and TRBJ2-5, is DTGVSQNPRHKITKRGQNVTFRCDPISEHNRLYWYRQTLGQGPEFLTYFQNEAQLEKSRLLSDRFSAERPKGSFSTLEIQRTEQGDSAMYLCASGQLTRWETQYFGPGTRLLVL.

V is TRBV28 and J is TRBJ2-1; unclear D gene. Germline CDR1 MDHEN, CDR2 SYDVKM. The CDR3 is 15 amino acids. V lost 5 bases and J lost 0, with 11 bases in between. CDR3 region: CASSREVASYNEQFF. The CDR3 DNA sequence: TGTGCCAGCAGTAGAGAAGTTGCCTCCTACAATGAGCAGTTCTTC. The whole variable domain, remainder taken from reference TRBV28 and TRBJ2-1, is DVKVTQSSRYLVKRTGEKVFLECVQDMDHENMFWYRQDPGLGLRLIYFSYDVKMKEKGDIPEGYSVSREKKERFSLILESASTNQTSMYLCASSREVASYNEQFFGPGTRLTVL.

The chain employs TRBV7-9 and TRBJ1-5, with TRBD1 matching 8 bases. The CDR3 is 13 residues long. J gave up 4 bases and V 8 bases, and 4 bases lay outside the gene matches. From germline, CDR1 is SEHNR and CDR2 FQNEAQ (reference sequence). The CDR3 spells CASGGDRNQPQHF. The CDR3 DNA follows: TGTGCCAGCGGGGGGGACAGGAATCAGCCCCAGCATTTT.

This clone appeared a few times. The CDR3 nucleotides read TGTGCCAGCAGCTCGACTAGCGGCATTAGCACAGATACGCAGTATTTT. Its translation is CASSSTSGISTDTQYF. The genes are TRBV11-3 and TRBJ2-3; TRBD2 aligns across 9 bases. Unmatched junction bases numbered 5, after V lost 4 bases and J lost 0 bases. The germline V gene encodes CDR1 SGHNT and CDR2 YENEEA. This CDR3 is 16 amino acids long.

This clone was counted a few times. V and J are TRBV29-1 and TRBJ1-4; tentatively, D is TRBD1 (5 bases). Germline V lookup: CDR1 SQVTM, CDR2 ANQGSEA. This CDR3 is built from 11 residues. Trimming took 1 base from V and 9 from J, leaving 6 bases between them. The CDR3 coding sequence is TGCAGCGTTGAAGGGGGCAAAAAACTGTTTTTT. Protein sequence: CSVEGGKKLFF. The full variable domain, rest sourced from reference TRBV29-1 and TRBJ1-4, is SAVISQKPSRDICQRGTSLTIQCQVDSQVTMMFWYRQQPGQSLTLIATANQGSEATYESGFVIDKFPISRPNLTFSTLTVSNMSPEDSSIYLCSVEGGKKLFFGSGTQLSVL.

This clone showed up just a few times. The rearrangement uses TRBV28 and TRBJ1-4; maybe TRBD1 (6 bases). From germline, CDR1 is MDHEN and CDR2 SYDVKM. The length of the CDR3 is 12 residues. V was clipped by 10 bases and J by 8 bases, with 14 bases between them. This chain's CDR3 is CAIQQGIEKLFF. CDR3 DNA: TGTGCCATTCAACAGGGAATAGAAAAACTGTTTTTT.

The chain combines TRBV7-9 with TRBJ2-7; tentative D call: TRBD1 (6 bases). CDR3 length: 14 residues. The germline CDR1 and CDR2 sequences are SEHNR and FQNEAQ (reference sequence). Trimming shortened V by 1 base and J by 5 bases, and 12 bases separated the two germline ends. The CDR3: CASSLETGIHEQYF. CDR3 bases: TGTGCCAGCAGCTTAGAGACAGGAATCCACGAGCAGTACTTC.

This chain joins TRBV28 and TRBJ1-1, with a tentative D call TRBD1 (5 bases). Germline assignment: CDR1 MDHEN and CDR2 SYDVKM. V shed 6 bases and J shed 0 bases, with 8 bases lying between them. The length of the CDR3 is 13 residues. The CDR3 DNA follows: TGTGCCAGCAGCGACAGCATGAACACTGAAGCTTTCTTT. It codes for CASSDSMNTEAFF.